This record concerns one TCR beta chain sequence. As yet, its antigen is unknown. The source of the sample is a study of cytomegalovirus exposure and HLA in healthy donors. Study context: HLA-typed donors contributed some 77 million unique TCRs, which were held in an early data release.

Overall study results and limits: What was likely a sequencing artifact was a cluster of highly shared sequence variants. According to an earlier analysis, most TCR beta V segments yielded productive rearrangements about 90% or about 30% of the time.

PCR primers comprised 60 Vbeta and 13 Jbeta primers. Libraries were prepared by immunoSEQ multiplex PCR; TCRdb keeps only in-frame clonotypes and omits some of them. The table includes around 64,000 clones, about 74% detected once. The donors, nominally healthy at sampling, likely had unrecorded immune exposures. Sequencing was performed on PBMCs. The sequence came from a woman in her twenties or thirties in good health and CMV-seropositive.

In DNA form, the CDR3 reads TGCAGCGTCCGCACTAGCGGGGAGTACAATGAGCAGTTCTTC. As protein: CSVRTSGEYNEQFF. The V call is TRBV29-1, the J call TRBJ2-1, with 10 bases fitting TRBD2. There are 14 residues in the CDR3. Germline V lookup: CDR1 SQVTM, CDR2 ANQGSEA. With V trimmed by 6 bases and J by 4 bases, 6 bases remained unmatched.